These 18 T cell receptor beta chains were sequenced from one sample in a study of CD8+ T cells in alopecia areata. Sequencing used cDNA as its template, made by extracting RNA and reverse transcribing it. TCRdb keeps only in-frame clones here, not all; method: immunoSEQ multiplex PCR. There are 130,000 to 150,000 clones in the sample; about 47% occur only once, and approximately 1% lies in the top ten. This specimen was CD4+ T cells sorted from blood, taken at week 0. These receptors were collected from a human donor with alopecia areata.

This clone was observed once. The V and J genes are TRBV30 and TRBJ2-7; 7 bases map to TRBD2. Losses at the gene ends were 2 bases for V and 6 bases for J; bases not matched to a gene: 10. Germline V gene data show CDR1 as GTSNPN and CDR2 as SVGIG (reference sequence). This CDR3 has 14 amino acids. The DNA of the CDR3 is TGTGCCTGGAGTAAGAGCCAAGGGAGGGGCGAGCAGTACTTC. Protein sequence: CAWSKSQGRGEQYF.

The chain couples TRBV18 to TRBJ2-5; the D gene is possibly TRBD2 (6 bases). The CDR3 has 12 amino acids. CDR1 KGHSH and CDR2 LQKENI come from the germline V gene. The ends were cut back, 6 bases at V and 7 bases at J, with 12 bases in the middle. In nucleotides, the CDR3 is TGTGCCAGCTCGGGGGGAGTCCGGACCCAGTACTTC. Translated, it gives CASSGGVRTQYF. Based on the CDR3 plus reference TRBV18 and TRBJ2-5, the full variable domain is NAGVMQNPRHLVRRRGQEARLRCSPMKGHSHVYWYRQLPEEGLKFMVYLQKENIIDESGMPKERFSAEFPKEGPSILRIQQVVRGDSAAYFCASSGGVRTQYFGPGTRLLVL.

This clone was recorded many times. The gene calls are TRBV5-1 and TRBJ1-1; D is ambiguous. Trimming removed 1 base at V and 1 base at J, with 8 bases between. The CDR3 length is 14 residues. CDR1 SGHRS and CDR2 YFSETQ come from the germline V gene. The CDR3 here is CASSLWPGNTEAFF. CDR3 DNA sequence: TGCGCCAGCAGCTTGTGGCCGGGGAACACTGAAGCTTTCTTT.

The rearrangement joins TRBV19 to TRBJ1-5; D possibly corresponds to TRBD1 (5 bases). V lost 5 bases to trimming and J lost 4 bases, with 6 bases between them. Germline CDR1 is LNHDA and CDR2 is SQIVND (reference sequence). The CDR3 is 12 amino acids. Written as DNA, the CDR3 is TGTGCCAGTAGTTGGGGGAATCAGCCCCAGCATTTT. Translated, it gives CASSWGNQPQHF.

In its sample, this clone was seen a few times. The gene calls are TRBV11-3 and TRBJ2-7; D call uncertain. The CDR3 runs 9 residues. Trimming removed 1 base at V and 13 bases at J, with 5 bases between. Germline CDR1 and CDR2: SGHNT and YENEEA. The CDR3 protein is CASSLGTYV. The CDR3 DNA reads TGTGCCAGCAGCTTAGGAACCTACGTC.

A few counts support this clone. J is TRBJ2-6 and V is TRBV9; 8 positions agree with TRBD1. Trimming removed 4 bases from V and 0 bases from J; junction bases left unmatched: 15. The CDR3 is made up of 20 amino acids. CDR1 SGDLS and CDR2 YYNGEE come from the germline V gene. The chain's CDR3 is CASSPIPGAGGSSGANVLTF. Written as DNA, the CDR3 is TGTGCCAGCAGCCCTATTCCCGGGGCAGGGGGCTCCTCTGGGGCCAACGTCCTGACTTTC.

The rearrangement joins TRBV4-2 to TRBJ2-6; D is perhaps TRBD1 or TRBD2 (5 bases each). V lost 0 bases to trimming and J lost 2 bases, with 14 bases between them. Germline V gene data show CDR1 as LGHNA and CDR2 as YNFKEQ. The length of the CDR3 is 18 residues. The CDR3 is CASSQEGVGETGANVLTF. The CDR3 DNA reads TGTGCCAGCAGCCAAGAGGGGGTCGGGGAGACTGGGGCCAACGTCCTGACTTTC.

The chain links TRBV6-5 to TRBJ1-1; D is unclear. The V gene's germline CDR1 is MNHEY and CDR2 SVGAGI. The CDR3 contains 13 residues. Deletions cut 6 bases from V and 1 base from J, with 9 bases between. DNA for the CDR3: TGTGCCAGCAGCTTCAGTTGGAACACTGAAGCTTTCTTT. This encodes CASSFSWNTEAFF.

The rearrangement links TRBV10-2 to TRBJ2-1; 8 bases are shared with TRBD2. V was pared by 0 bases and J by 8 bases, with 12 bases of the junction left unmatched. The CDR3 is made up of 17 amino acids. Germline V lookup: CDR1 WSHSY, CDR2 SAAADI. The DNA of the CDR3 is TGCGCCAGCAGTGAGTCGGGATTACGGGAGGGCCCCGATGAGCAGTTCTTC. Amino acids: CASSESGLREGPDEQFF.

The CDR3: CATYNLPGQGAPEAFF. The DNA for the CDR3 is TGTGCCACCTATAACCTCCCAGGACAGGGGGCCCCTGAAGCTTTCTTT. The J gene is TRBJ1-1, the V gene TRBV28; 11 bases fit TRBD1. Trimming took 10 bases from V and 6 from J; bases not matched to a gene: 16. CDR3 length: 16 residues. Germline V gene sequence: CDR1 MDHEN, CDR2 SYDVKM.

This chain uses TRBV6-5 with TRBJ1-5, with 9 bases matching TRBD1. The CDR3 runs 13 residues. V trimming: 8 bases; J trimming: 9 bases; junction bases outside the gene matches: 8. CDR1 and CDR2 from the germline V gene are MNHEY and SVGAGI. The CDR3 nucleotides read TGTGCCAGCCGGACAGGGGACATGAGGCCCCAGCATTTT. Translation: CASRTGDMRPQHF.

The rearrangement uses TRBV2 and TRBJ2-7; D might be TRBD1 (6 bases). CDR1 and CDR2 (germline): SNHLY, FYNNEI. Trimming pared 5 bases from V and 0 bases from J, leaving 8 bases between. The CDR3 runs 13 residues. For the CDR3, the DNA is TGTGCCAGCAGTAGGGACATCTCCTACGAGCAGTACTTC. This translates into CASSRDISYEQYF. Complete variable domain (other parts from reference TRBV2 and TRBJ2-7): EPEVTQTPSHQVTQMGQEVILRCVPISNHLYFYWYRQILGQKVEFLVSFYNNEISEKSEIFDDQFSVERPDGSNFTLKIRSTKLEDSAMYFCASSRDISYEQYFGPGTRLTVT.

This chain joins TRBV18 and TRBJ2-6; 8 positions agree with TRBD1. With 4 bases clipped from V and 0 bases from J, the junction kept 8 bases outside the gene matches. The CDR3 has 18 amino acids. CDR1 KGHSH and CDR2 LQKENI come from the germline V gene. CDR3 residues: CASSRAGTGVSGANVLTF. The CDR3 coding sequence is TGTGCCAGCTCACGCGCCGGGACAGGCGTCTCTGGGGCCAACGTCCTGACTTTC.

V is TRBV4-1 and J is TRBJ2-5; D is tentatively TRBD1 or TRBD2 (5 bases each). Trimming stripped 0 bases from V and 7 bases from J, with 18 bases between. CDR1 and CDR2 (germline): MGHRA, YSYEKL. The CDR3 has 16 amino acids. The chain's CDR3 is CASSQDDRGWRRTQYF. CDR3 in DNA: TGCGCCAGCAGCCAAGATGACAGAGGGTGGAGGCGGACCCAGTACTTC.

The table lists this clone with a few counts. This chain uses TRBV2 with TRBJ1-5; a weak D match, TRBD1 (5 bases). Per the germline V gene, CDR1 is SNHLY and CDR2 is FYNNEI. The CDR3 covers 15 residues. The V end was cut by 7 bases, the J end by 1 base, with 14 bases between. This chain's CDR3 is CASTAGWISNQPQHF. Here the CDR3 DNA reads TGTGCCAGCACGGCAGGGTGGATCAGCAATCAGCCCCAGCATTTT.

This clone was counted only a few times. The chain is built from TRBV28 and TRBJ2-6; D uncertain. The CDR3 is 12 residues long. Germline V gene data show CDR1 as MDHEN and CDR2 as SYDVKM. V was clipped by 8 bases and J by 1 base, with 3 bases between them. The CDR3 sequence is CASQSGANVLTF. For the CDR3, the DNA is TGTGCCAGCCAATCTGGGGCCAACGTCCTGACTTTC.

As to this clone: Since a much larger clone is just one base distant, this may be a read error. Other DNA sequences from this sample encode an identical CDR3 as well. The rearrangement links TRBV11-2 to TRBJ2-3; D uncertain. This CDR3 has 11 amino acids. Germline lookup yields CDR1 SGHAT and CDR2 FQNNGV. Trimming left V 1 base short and J 6 bases short, with 2 bases between. CDR3 sequence (DNA): TGTGCCAGCAGCTTAGCCGATACGCAGTATTTT. Translation: CASSLADTQYF.

The CDR3 here is CAWREGVNEKLFF. DNA for the CDR3: TGTGCCTGGAGGGAAGGCGTAAATGAAAAACTGTTTTTT. V and J are TRBV30 and TRBJ1-4; unclear D gene. CDR3 length: 13 residues. Germline-derived CDR1 and CDR2 are GTSNPN and SVGIG (reference sequence). V was shortened by 3 bases and J by 5 bases, with 10 bases between the two germline ends.